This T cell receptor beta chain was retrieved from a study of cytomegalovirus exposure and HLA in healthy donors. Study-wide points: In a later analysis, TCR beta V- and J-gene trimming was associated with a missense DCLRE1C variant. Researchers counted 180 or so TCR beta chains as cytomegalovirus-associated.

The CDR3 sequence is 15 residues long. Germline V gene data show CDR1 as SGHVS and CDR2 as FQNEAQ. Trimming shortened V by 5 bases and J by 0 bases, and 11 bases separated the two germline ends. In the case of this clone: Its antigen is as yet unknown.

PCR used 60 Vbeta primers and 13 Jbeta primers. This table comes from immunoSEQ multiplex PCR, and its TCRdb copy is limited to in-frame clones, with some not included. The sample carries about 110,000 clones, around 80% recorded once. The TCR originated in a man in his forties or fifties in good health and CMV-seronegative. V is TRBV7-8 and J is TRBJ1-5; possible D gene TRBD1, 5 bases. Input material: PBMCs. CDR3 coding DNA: TGTGCCAGCAGCCATAGCGGGGGTAGCAATCAGCCCCAGCATTTT. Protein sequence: CASSHSGGSNQPQHF.